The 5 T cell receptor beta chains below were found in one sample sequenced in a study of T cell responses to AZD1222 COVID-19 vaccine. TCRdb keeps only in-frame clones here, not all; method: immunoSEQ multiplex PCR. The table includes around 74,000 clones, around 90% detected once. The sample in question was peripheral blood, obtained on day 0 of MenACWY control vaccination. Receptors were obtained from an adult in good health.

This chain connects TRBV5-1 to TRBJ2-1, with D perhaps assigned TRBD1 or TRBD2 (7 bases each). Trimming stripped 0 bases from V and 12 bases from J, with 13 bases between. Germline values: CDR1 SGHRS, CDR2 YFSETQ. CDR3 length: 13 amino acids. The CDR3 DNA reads TGCGCCAGCAGCTTGGCCGCCAGGGGGGGGCAGTTCTTC. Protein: CASSLAARGGQFF.

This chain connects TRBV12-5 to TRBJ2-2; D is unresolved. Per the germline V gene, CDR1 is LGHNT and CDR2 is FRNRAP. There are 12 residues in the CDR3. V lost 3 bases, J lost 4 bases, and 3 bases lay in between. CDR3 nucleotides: TGTGCTAGTGGTTTAGGCACCGGGGAGCTGTTTTTT. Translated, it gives CASGLGTGELFF.

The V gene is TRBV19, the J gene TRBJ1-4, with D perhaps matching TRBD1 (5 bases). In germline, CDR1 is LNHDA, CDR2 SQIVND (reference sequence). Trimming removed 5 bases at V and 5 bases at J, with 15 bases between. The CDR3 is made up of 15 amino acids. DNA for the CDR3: TGTGCCAGTAGTCCCAGCGGGGGGAGGAATGAAAAACTGTTTTTT. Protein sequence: CASSPSGGRNEKLFF.

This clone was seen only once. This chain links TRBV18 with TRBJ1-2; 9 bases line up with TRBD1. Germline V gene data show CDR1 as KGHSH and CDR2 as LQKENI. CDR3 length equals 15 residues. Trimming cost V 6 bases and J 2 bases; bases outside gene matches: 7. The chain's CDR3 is CASSPGQGSNYGYTF. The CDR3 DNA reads TGTGCCAGCTCCCCGGGACAGGGATCCAACTATGGCTACACCTTC.

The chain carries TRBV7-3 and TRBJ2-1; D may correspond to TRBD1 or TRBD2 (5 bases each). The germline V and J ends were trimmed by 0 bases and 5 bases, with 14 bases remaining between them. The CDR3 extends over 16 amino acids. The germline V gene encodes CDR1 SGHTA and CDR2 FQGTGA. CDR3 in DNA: TGTGCCAGCAGCTTAACACTAGGGGCGAGTAACAATGAGCAGTTCTTC. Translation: CASSLTLGASNNEQFF.